The 8 T cell receptor beta chains given below trace back to one sample, sequenced in a study of shared clonotypes between healthy human individuals. Sequencing used immunoSEQ multiplex PCR; TCRdb keeps in-frame clones, though not all of them. The table includes over 1.4 million clones, around 97% detected once. Sequenced material: naive CD4+ T cells sorted from blood. Noted subset: CD45RA+ positively selected. The receptor source for this set is a man aged 30 to 45 in good health.

On this clone: Other DNA sequences from this sample encode an identical CDR3 as well. The chain uses TRBV7-9 and TRBJ2-3; D is ambiguous. V was trimmed by 5 bases and J by 5 bases, leaving 8 bases between them. Germline loops: CDR1 SEHNR, CDR2 FQNEAQ (reference sequence). The CDR3 runs 12 residues. Here the CDR3 DNA reads TGTGCCAGCAGCCTACAAGGAGATACGCAGTATTTT. Its translation is CASSLQGDTQYF.

Regarding this clone: The sample carries other DNA sequences with the same CDR3. The chain combines TRBV5-1 with TRBJ2-3; 9 positions match TRBD1. V shed 0 bases and J 3 bases; nucleotides not matched to a gene: 2. In germline, CDR1 is SGHRS, CDR2 YFSETQ. The CDR3 consists of 15 residues. In DNA form, the CDR3 reads TGCGCCAGCAGCTTGGGAGGGACAGGGACAGATACGCAGTATTTT. As protein: CASSLGGTGTDTQYF.

The rearrangement links TRBV2 to TRBJ1-5; TRBD1 matches 8 bases. Per the germline V gene, CDR1 is SNHLY and CDR2 is FYNNEI. This CDR3 spans 15 amino acids. Trimming removed 3 bases from V and 13 bases from J; junction bases left unmatched: 14. CDR3 residues: CASSDPDRGGRLQHF. CDR3 nucleotides: TGTGCCAGCAGTGATCCAGACAGGGGCGGTCGTCTTCAGCATTTT.

In DNA form, the CDR3 reads TGTGCCAGCAGTGTAGGAGGGGGCGAGCAGTACTTC. Protein: CASSVGGGEQYF. The chain uses TRBV2 and TRBJ2-7; D might be TRBD1 or TRBD2, each matching 6 bases. The CDR3 is 12 residues long. The ends were cut back, 4 bases at V and 6 bases at J, with 10 bases in the middle. Germline V CDR1 and CDR2: SNHLY, FYNNEI. The full variable domain, with the rest looked up from reference TRBV2 and TRBJ2-7, is EPEVTQTPSHQVTQMGQEVILRCVPISNHLYFYWYRQILGQKVEFLVSFYNNEISEKSEIFDDQFSVERPDGSNFTLKIRSTKLEDSAMYFCASSVGGGEQYFGPGTRLTVT.

This chain links TRBV5-1 with TRBJ1-5; D remains unclear. CDR3 length equals 15 residues. Germline V lookup: CDR1 SGHRS, CDR2 YFSETQ. Trimming pared 3 bases from V and 5 bases from J, leaving 15 bases between. The CDR3 DNA reads as TGCGCCAGCAGCTGGGTGGGAGGCCAGGATCAGCCCCAGCATTTT. It translates to CASSWVGGQDQPQHF.

The rearrangement links TRBV10-2 to TRBJ2-3; TRBD1 aligns across 8 bases. The CDR3 runs to 15 residues. Germline CDR1 WSHSY, CDR2 SAAADI. The junction had 9 bases not matched to a gene; V was cut back by 8 bases and J by 2 bases. The CDR3 here is CASLSWTGTTDTQYF. The DNA of the CDR3 is TGCGCCAGCCTAAGTTGGACAGGGACCACAGATACGCAGTATTTT.

The J gene is TRBJ2-1, the V gene TRBV10-1; 9 bases match TRBD1. V trimming: 5 bases; J trimming: 3 bases; junction bases outside the gene matches: 5. Germline assignment: CDR1 WNHNN and CDR2 SYGVQD (reference sequence). This CDR3 region has 15 residues. The CDR3 DNA is TGCGCCAGCAGTAGACAGGGGGGATTCTACAATGAGCAGTTCTTC. This translates into CASSRQGGFYNEQFF.

The chain recombines TRBV19 with TRBJ1-1; no firm D call. Trimming left V 0 bases short and J 4 bases short, with 12 bases between. CDR3 length: 15 amino acids. In germline, CDR1 is LNHDA, CDR2 SQIVND (reference sequence). CDR3 DNA: TGTGCCAGTAGTATAGATGGGAAGGGAGCCACTGAAGCTTTCTTT. Protein: CASSIDGKGATEAFF.